This T cell receptor (beta chain) appears in the sequencing data of a study of blood T cell repertoires in COVID-19. Study background: Material from acute and convalescent COVID-19 was sourced from the United States, Italy and Spain. T cells, B-cell-depleted T cells, or PBMCs provided the cDNA or gDNA that served as material.

Exposed participants came across a COVID-19 case within 2 weeks before study entry. As originally analysed: Amplification with reference gene primers provided the estimates of nucleated cell counts. Profiled with immunoSEQ multiplex PCR; TCRdb holds only in-frame clones, not every one. For V, J and clone size, that table is used; D and trimming come from the DNA. The sample has 140,000 to 150,000 clones, approximately 86% seen once; the top ten hold under 4.5%. CDR3 length equals 14 residues. Trimming cost V 4 bases and J 4 bases; bases outside gene matches: 5. Per the germline V gene, CDR1 is SGHNT and CDR2 is YYREEE (reference sequence).

This clonotype was obtained from a woman in her thirties or forties who had been exposed to COVID-19. The source material was PBMCs or T cells enriched from blood (not recorded which). This chain uses TRBV5-4 with TRBJ2-7; 10 bases align to TRBD2. CDR3 residues: CASSLAGAQYEQYF. Here the CDR3 DNA reads TGTGCCAGCAGCCTAGCGGGGGCCCAATACGAGCAGTACTTC.